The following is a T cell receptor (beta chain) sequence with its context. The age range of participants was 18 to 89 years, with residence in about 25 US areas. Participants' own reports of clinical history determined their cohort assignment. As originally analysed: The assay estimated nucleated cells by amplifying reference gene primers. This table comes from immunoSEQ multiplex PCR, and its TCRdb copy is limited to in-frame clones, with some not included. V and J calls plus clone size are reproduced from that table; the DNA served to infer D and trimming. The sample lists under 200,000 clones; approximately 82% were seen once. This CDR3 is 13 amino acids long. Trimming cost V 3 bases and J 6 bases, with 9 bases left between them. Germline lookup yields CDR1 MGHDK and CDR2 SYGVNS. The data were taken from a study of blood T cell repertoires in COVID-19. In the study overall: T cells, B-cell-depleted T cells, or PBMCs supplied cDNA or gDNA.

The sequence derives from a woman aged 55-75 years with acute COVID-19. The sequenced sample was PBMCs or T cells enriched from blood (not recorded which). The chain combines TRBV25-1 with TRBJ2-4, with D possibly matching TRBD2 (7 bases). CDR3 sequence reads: CASSEGGLNIQYF. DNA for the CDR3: TGTGCCAGCAGTGAGGGGGGGCTAAACATTCAGTACTTC.